The 11 T cell receptor beta chains below come from one sample, sequenced in a study of Ad26.COV2.S vaccination and SARS-CoV-2 variants (dated by TCRdb to about 2021). The treatment or condition label, read with the paper, signifies: approximately 18 received Ad26.COV2.S at low or high dose, single or two shots; roughly five received placebo; per-sample allocation not given. For vaccine and placebo recipients, repertoires were sequenced using samples collected on day 63 after the first injection. Library preparation was by the immunoSEQ multiplex PCR assay. Sourced from immuneACCESS, this table was stored by TCRdb with only in-frame sequences that have V and J called. A share of the clones is absent; for the studies checked, an unresolved V gene accounts for under half, and the remainder has no known explanation. Counted in this sample were 300,000 to 350,000 clones; roughly 84% of them appeared once. The biggest ten clones account for 1.9% of the sample.

This specimen was peripheral blood, taken in a trial of Ad26.COV2.S vaccine versus placebo. The receptor source for this set is a person aged 18-60 years who received the Ad26.COV2.S COVID-19 vaccine or a placebo.

This chain uses TRBV7-8 with TRBJ1-2; D perhaps matches TRBD1 (5 bases). Trimming left V 1 base short and J 3 bases short, with 18 bases between. The CDR3 covers 17 residues. Germline CDR1 SGHVS, CDR2 FQNEAQ. CDR3 in amino acids: CASSLDRGRQGDYGYTF. CDR3 DNA sequence: TGTGCCAGCAGCTTAGATCGAGGAAGGCAGGGCGACTATGGCTACACCTTC.

There are a few counts of this clone. This sequence joins TRBV5-6 and TRBJ1-2; the match to TRBD1 covers 10 bases. V gave up 1 base and J gave up 4 bases; unmatched junction bases: 4. In germline, CDR1 is SGHDT, CDR2 YYEEEE. The CDR3 has 15 residues. The DNA for the CDR3 is TGTGCCAGCAGCTTGCCGGGACAGGGGTTCTATGGCTACACCTTC. Protein product: CASSLPGQGFYGYTF.

This chain uses TRBV30 with TRBJ1-6, with D uncertain. Trimming took off 2 bases at V and 5 bases at J, with 10 bases between the two ends. This CDR3 has 14 residues. CDR1 is GTSNPN and CDR2 is SVGIG in the germline V gene (reference sequence). CDR3 loop: CAWSPLGNNSPLHF. The CDR3 DNA follows: TGTGCCTGGAGTCCGTTGGGGAATAATTCACCCCTCCACTTT.

This chain links TRBV20-1 with TRBJ2-7; D gene uncertain. Germline CDR1 and CDR2: DFQATT and SNEGSKA (reference sequence). The CDR3 covers 11 residues. The CDR3, as DNA: TGCGCCCTGCGGAGCTCCTACGAGCAGTACTTC. This codes for CALRSSYEQYF.

The chain carries TRBV15 and TRBJ1-3; 7 nucleotides match TRBD1. The CDR3 has 14 residues. Trimming at V came to 5 bases and at J to 3 bases, leaving 4 bases not matched to a gene. Germline CDR1 and CDR2: LNHNV and YYDKDF (reference sequence). CDR3 bases: TGTGCCACCAGCGCCGACAGGGTTGGAAACACCATATATTTT. Residues: CATSADRVGNTIYF.

The V call is TRBV14, the J call TRBJ1-4; 7 nucleotides align to TRBD1. The CDR3 loop spans 14 amino acids. Looked up from germline, CDR1 is SGHDN and CDR2 is FVKESK. The trim removed 4 bases at V and 10 bases at J, leaving 9 bases unmatched. CDR3 region: CASSRGQRFGKLFF. CDR3 nucleotide sequence: TGTGCCAGCAGCCGGGGACAGAGGTTCGGAAAACTGTTTTTT.

The chain is built from TRBV15 and TRBJ1-2; 12 nucleotides line up with TRBD1. V shed 0 bases and J 7 bases; nucleotides not matched to a gene: 6. Germline assignment: CDR1 LNHNV and CDR2 YYDKDF (reference sequence). The CDR3 totals 16 residues. Written as DNA, the CDR3 is TGTGCCACCAGCAGAGATAGGGGGACAGGGGGCTTTGGCTACACCTTC. This codes for CATSRDRGTGGFGYTF.

The chain uses TRBV2 and TRBJ1-3; D unclear. Trimming cost V 4 bases and J 0 bases, with 1 base left between them. CDR1 is SNHLY, CDR2 FYNNEI, per germline. The CDR3 loop spans 12 amino acids. The DNA for the CDR3 is TGTGCCAGCAGTGTCTCTGGAAACACCATATATTTT. This codes for CASSVSGNTIYF.

V usage is TRBV5-1 and J usage is TRBJ2-1; tentative D call: TRBD1 (6 bases). Germline CDR1 SGHRS, CDR2 YFSETQ. The V end lost 5 bases, the J end lost 10 bases, and 19 bases lay between the germline ends. The CDR3 contains 14 residues. The CDR3 reads CASRGTRPDSEQFF. The DNA of the CDR3 is TGCGCCAGCAGGGGGACACGTCCGGATTCGGAGCAGTTCTTC.

The sample holds one count of this clone. V and J are TRBV19 and TRBJ1-2; 7 nucleotides align to TRBD1. The CDR3 is 14 residues long. CDR1 and CDR2 (germline): LNHDA, SQIVND (reference sequence). Germline trimming cut 6 bases from V and 6 bases from J; bases unmatched to any gene: 10. The chain's CDR3 is CASRDRVDGDGYTF. The CDR3, as DNA: TGTGCCAGTAGAGACAGGGTCGACGGGGATGGCTACACCTTC.

The gene calls are TRBV18 and TRBJ2-5; tentative D call: TRBD2 (5 bases). Trimming shortened V by 6 bases and J by 4 bases, and 18 bases separated the two germline ends. The CDR3 has 15 residues. Germline V gives CDR1 KGHSH, CDR2 LQKENI. Written as DNA, the CDR3 is TGTGCCAGCTCCCCTACCGGGGTGCGAGGAGAGACCCAGTACTTC. As protein: CASSPTGVRGETQYF.